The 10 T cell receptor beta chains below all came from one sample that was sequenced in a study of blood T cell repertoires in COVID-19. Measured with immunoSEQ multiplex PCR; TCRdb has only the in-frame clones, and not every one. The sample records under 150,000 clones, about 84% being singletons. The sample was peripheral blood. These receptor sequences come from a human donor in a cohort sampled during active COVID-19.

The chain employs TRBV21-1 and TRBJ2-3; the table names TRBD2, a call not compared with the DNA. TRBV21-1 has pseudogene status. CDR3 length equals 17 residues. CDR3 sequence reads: CASSKAMGLAGTDTQYF. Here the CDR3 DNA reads TGTGCCAGCAGCAAAGCTATGGGACTAGCGGGGACAGATACGCAGTATTTT.

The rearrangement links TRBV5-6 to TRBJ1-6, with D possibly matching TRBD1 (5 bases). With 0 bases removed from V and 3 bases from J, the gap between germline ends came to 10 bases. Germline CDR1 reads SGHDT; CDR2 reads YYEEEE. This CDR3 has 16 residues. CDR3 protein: CASSLDSGRYNSPLHF. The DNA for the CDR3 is TGTGCCAGCAGCTTGGACTCAGGGCGCTATAATTCACCCCTCCACTTT.

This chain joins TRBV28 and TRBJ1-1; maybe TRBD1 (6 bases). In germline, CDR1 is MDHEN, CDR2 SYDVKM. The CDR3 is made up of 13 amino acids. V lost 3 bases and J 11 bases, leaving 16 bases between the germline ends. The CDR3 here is CASSLAQGGVAFF. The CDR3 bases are TGTGCCAGCAGTTTGGCCCAAGGGGGGGTGGCTTTCTTT.

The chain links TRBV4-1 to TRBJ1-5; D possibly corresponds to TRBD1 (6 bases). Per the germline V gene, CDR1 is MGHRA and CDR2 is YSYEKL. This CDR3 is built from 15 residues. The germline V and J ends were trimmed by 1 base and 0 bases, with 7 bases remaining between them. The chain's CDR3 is CASSQGTVSNQPQHF. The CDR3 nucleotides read TGCGCCAGCAGCCAAGGGACAGTTAGCAATCAGCCCCAGCATTTT.

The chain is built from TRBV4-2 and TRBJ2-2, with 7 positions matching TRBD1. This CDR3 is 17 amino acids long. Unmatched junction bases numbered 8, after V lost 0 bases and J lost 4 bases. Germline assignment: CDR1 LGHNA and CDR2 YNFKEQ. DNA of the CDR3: TGTGCCAGCAGCCAAGAGGGGACAGCCGAGGGCACCGGGGAGCTGTTTTTT. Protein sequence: CASSQEGTAEGTGELFF.

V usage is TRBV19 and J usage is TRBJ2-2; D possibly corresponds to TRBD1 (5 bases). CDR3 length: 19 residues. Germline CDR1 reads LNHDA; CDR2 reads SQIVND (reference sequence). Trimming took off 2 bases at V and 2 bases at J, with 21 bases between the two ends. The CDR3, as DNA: TGTGCCAGTAGTATATATATCCCACCGACAGCTGCCAACACCGGGGAGCTGTTTTTT. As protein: CASSIYIPPTAANTGELFF.

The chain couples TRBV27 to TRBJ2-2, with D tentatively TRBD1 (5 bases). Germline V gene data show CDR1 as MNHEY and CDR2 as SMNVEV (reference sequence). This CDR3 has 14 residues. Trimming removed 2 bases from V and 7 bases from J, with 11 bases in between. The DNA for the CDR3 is TGTGCCAGCAGTTTAGGACAAGTCCTCGGGGAGCTGTTTTTT. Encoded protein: CASSLGQVLGELFF.

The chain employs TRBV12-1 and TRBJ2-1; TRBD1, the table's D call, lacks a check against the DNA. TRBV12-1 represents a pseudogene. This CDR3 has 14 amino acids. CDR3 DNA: TGTGCCAGCAGCTTTACAGGGGCTGGGCATGAGCAGTTCTTC. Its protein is CASSFTGAGHEQFF.

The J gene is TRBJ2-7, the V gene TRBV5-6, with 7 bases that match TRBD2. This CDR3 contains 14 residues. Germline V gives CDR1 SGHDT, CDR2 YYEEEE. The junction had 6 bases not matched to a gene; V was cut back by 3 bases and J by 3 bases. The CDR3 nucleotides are TGTGCCAGCAGCTGGGGAGGGGCCAACTACGAGCAGTACTTC. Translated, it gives CASSWGGANYEQYF.

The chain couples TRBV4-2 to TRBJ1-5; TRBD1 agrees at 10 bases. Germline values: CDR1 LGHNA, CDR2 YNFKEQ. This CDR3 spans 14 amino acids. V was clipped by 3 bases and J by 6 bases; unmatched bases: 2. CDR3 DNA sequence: TGTGCCAGCAGCCAGGACAGGGGGATTCAGCCCCAGCATTTT. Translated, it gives CASSQDRGIQPQHF.